This T cell receptor (beta chain) originates from a study of T cell responses to AZD1222 COVID-19 vaccine. Measured with immunoSEQ multiplex PCR; TCRdb has only the in-frame clones, and not every one. Of fewer than 200,000 clones in the sample, roughly 90% were seen once. The CDR3 sequence is 19 residues long. V dropped 3 bases and J dropped 3 bases, with 26 bases sitting between them. Looked up from germline, CDR1 is LNHDA and CDR2 is SQIVND (reference sequence). The V and J genes are TRBV19 and TRBJ1-1; D unresolved. This specimen was peripheral blood, taken on day 0 of AZD1222 vaccination. The clonotype originates from an adult in good health. The CDR3 DNA is TGTGCCAGTAGTATTGCTTTTCGAAGGAGACGGGGAGATCACACTGAAGCTTTCTTT. Amino acids: CASSIAFRRRRGDHTEAFF.